Sequencing of this T cell receptor (beta chain) was carried out in a study of OX40 agonist ivuxolimab in advanced cancers. Overall study: Every 2 weeks, ivuxolimab was infused into the patients intravenously at between 0.01 and 10 mg/kg. Recorded diagnoses for dose-escalation patients were hepatocellular carcinoma, melanoma, renal cell or head and neck cancer.

Overall study results and limits: Among patients with partial responses at 0.1-3.0 mg/kg, clonal expansion was among the lowest. The mean number of expanded clones was higher in CD8+ T cells than in CD4+.

As regards this clone: The target antigen is unknown.

Profiling relied on immunoSEQ multiplex PCR, and the TCRdb table lists in-frame clones only, not all of them. The table records approximately 70,000 clones, about 91% of them present only once. The CDR3 has 14 amino acids. Looked up from germline, CDR1 is KGHSH and CDR2 is LQKENI. V dropped 0 bases and J dropped 8 bases, with 10 bases sitting between them. Sample: CD4+ or CD8+ T cells sorted from blood, taken in a trial of the OX40 agonist ivuxolimab. The TCR sequence derives from an adult with an advanced solid tumor such as melanoma, head and neck, liver or kidney cancer. The J gene is TRBJ1-4, the V gene TRBV18; D is unclear. This chain's CDR3 is CASSPPVGQEKLFF. In DNA, the CDR3 is TGTGCCAGCTCACCACCCGTGGGTCAGGAAAAACTGTTTTTT.